The 7 T cell receptor beta chains below come from one sample, sequenced in a study of neoadjuvant anti-PD-1 for oral cavity cancer. Clones were read by immunoSEQ multiplex PCR, and TCRdb kept only the in-frame ones, dropping some. The sample lists about 14,000 clones, 50% to 70% seen once, with approximately 2.4% in the top ten. The sequencing used PBMCs, collected before nivolumab (anti-PD-1) treatment. These receptors came from a person aged 35 to 85 with oral cavity squamous cell carcinoma.

The rearrangement uses TRBV18 and TRBJ1-1; D is unclear. V was cut by 1 base and J by 1 base, with 10 bases left in between. Germline-derived CDR1 and CDR2 are KGHSH and LQKENI. CDR3 size: 15 residues. The CDR3 here is CASSPRAGANTEAFF. DNA of the CDR3: TGTGCCAGCTCACCACGGGCAGGAGCGAACACTGAAGCTTTCTTT.

This clone was counted once. J is TRBJ1-2 and V is TRBV2, with 7 bases matching TRBD1. CDR3 length equals 15 residues. Germline values: CDR1 SNHLY, CDR2 FYNNEI. J gave up 0 bases and V 7 bases, and 8 bases lay outside the gene matches. The CDR3 spells CASMGRDSPNYGYTF. CDR3 bases: TGTGCCAGCATGGGCCGGGACAGCCCTAACTATGGCTACACCTTC.

V and J are TRBV30 and TRBJ2-3, with TRBD2 matching 7 bases. This CDR3 spans 14 amino acids. Per germline, CDR1 GTSNPN and CDR2 SVGIG (reference sequence). V shed 2 bases and J 4 bases; nucleotides not matched to a gene: 6. The CDR3 DNA reads as TGTGCCTGGAGTAGCGGGACTTTCGCAGATACGCAGTATTTT. It yields the protein CAWSSGTFADTQYF.

The V and J genes are TRBV7-8 and TRBJ2-3, with D tentatively TRBD2 (6 bases). The V gene lost 5 bases and the J gene lost 5 bases, with 8 bases spanning the gap. Germline V gives CDR1 SGHVS, CDR2 FQNEAQ. The CDR3 contains 12 residues. CDR3 bases: TGTGCCAGCAGCGGGGGAGGAGATACGCAGTATTTT. It specifies CASSGGGDTQYF.

The chain couples TRBV5-6 to TRBJ1-1; D uncertain. The CDR3 sequence is 13 residues long. Germline V gene sequence: CDR1 SGHDT, CDR2 YYEEEE. V lost 4 bases, J lost 7 bases, and 14 bases lay in between. CDR3 nucleotide sequence: TGTGCCAGCAGCCCCTTATCCATCGGTGAAGCTTTCTTT. Translation: CASSPLSIGEAFF.

This clone was counted only a few times. The chain employs TRBV10-2 and TRBJ1-2; no definite D call. CDR1 and CDR2 from the germline V gene are WSHSY and SAAADI. The CDR3 runs to 14 residues. V was shortened by 10 bases and J by 8 bases, with 23 bases between the two germline ends. DNA of the CDR3: TGCGCCACCTTTTCCGTGGCCAGCTTCTGGGGCTACACCTTC. Translating gives CATFSVASFWGYTF.

This sequence joins TRBV6-1 and TRBJ1-1; TRBD1 matches 7 bases. This CDR3 is 15 amino acids long. The V gene's germline CDR1 is MNHNS and CDR2 SASEGT. J gave up 1 base and V 8 bases, and 10 bases lay outside the gene matches. Here the CDR3 reads CASPKGHRGNTEAFF. The CDR3 bases are TGTGCCAGCCCCAAAGGTCACAGGGGGAACACTGAAGCTTTCTTT.